The entry below describes one T cell receptor (beta chain). These data come from a study of blood T cell repertoires in COVID-19. Study details: The United States, Italy and Spain were the sources of the acute and convalescent COVID-19 samples.

V was pared by 3 bases and J by 1 base, with 1 base of the junction left unmatched. The CDR3 extends over 17 amino acids. Germline V gene lookup returns CDR1 MDHEN and CDR2 SYDVKM. Authors' analysis steps: For nucleated cells, counts were estimated from reference gene primer amplification. TCRdb's copy holds only in-frame clones and misses some; the assay was immunoSEQ multiplex PCR. The DNA gave D and trimming, while V, J and clone size come from that table. Here the sample spans around 170,000 clones, around 89% being singletons. The sequencing input was peripheral blood. The origin of this receptor is a man aged 60-69 years with acute or convalescent COVID-19. The V gene is TRBV28, the J gene TRBJ2-2; 14 bases fit TRBD2. The CDR3 DNA reads as TGTGCCAGCAGTTTTGGACTAGCGGGGGGGAACACCGGGGAGCTGTTTTTT. Translating it yields CASSFGLAGGNTGELFF.